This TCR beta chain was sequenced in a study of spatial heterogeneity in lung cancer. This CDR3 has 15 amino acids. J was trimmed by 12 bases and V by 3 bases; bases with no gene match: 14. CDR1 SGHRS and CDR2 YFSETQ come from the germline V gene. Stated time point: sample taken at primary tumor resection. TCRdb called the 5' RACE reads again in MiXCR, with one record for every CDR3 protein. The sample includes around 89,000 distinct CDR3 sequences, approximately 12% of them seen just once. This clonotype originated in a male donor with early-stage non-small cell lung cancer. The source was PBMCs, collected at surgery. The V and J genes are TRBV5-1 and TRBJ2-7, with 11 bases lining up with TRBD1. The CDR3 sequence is CASSSSGTGGLPRYF. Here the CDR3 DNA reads TGCGCCAGCAGCTCGTCCGGGACAGGGGGGCTACCGCGGTACTTC.